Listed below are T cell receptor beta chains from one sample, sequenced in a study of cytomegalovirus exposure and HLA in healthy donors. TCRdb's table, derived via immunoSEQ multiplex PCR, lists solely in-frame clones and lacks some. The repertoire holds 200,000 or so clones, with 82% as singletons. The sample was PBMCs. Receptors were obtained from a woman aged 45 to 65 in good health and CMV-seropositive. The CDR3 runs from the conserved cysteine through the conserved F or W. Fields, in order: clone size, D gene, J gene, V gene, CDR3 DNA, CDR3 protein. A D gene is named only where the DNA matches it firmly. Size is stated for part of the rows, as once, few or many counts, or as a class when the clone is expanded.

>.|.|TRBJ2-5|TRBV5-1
TGCGCCAGCAGCCCAATGAGGGAGACCCAGTACTTC
CASSPMRETQYF
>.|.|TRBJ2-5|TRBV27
TGTGCCGGCAGTTTATTCGGTCCCGGAGGAGAGACCCAGTACTTC
CAGSLFGPGGETQYF
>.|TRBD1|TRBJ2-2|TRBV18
TGTGCCAGCTCACCCGGGACAGGGATCAACACCGGGGAGCTGTTTTTT
CASSPGTGINTGELFF
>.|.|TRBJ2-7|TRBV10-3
TGTGCCATCAGTCCTACCCAGGGGGGCGAGCAGTACTTC
CAISPTQGGEQYF
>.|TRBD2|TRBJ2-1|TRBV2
TGTGCCAGCACCGGGACTAGCGGGAGGTTGGATGAGCAGTTCTTC
CASTGTSGRLDEQFF
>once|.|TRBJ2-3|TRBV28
TGTGCCAGCAGTTTATCTTTCGGGGATACGCAGTATTTT
CASSLSFGDTQYF
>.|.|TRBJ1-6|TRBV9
TGTGCCAGCAGCGTTGGGGGCCCCGAGGGAATTTCACCCCTCCACTTT
CASSVGGPEGISPLHF
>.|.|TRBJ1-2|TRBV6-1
TGTGCCAGCCGGACAGCGACCTATATGTATGGCTACACCTTC
CASRTATYMYGYTF
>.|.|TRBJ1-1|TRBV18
TGTGCCAGCTCAACGGACAGATACACTGAAGCTTTCTTT
CASSTDRYTEAFF
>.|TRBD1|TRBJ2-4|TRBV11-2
TGTGCCAGCAAAAAGGGGGCGTGGGGCAAAAACAGTCAGTACTTC
CASKKGAWGKNSQYF
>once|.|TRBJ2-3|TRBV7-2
TGTGCCAGCAGCCGCGGGTTTCACTACACAGATACGCAGTATTTT
CASSRGFHYTDTQYF
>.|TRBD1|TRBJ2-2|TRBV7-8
TGTGCCAGCCGTACAGGGGAAGCCGGGGAGCTGTTTTTT
CASRTGEAGELFF
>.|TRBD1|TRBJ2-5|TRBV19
TGTGCCAGTAGTATTCGGCAGGGGGCAGAGACCCAGTACTTC
CASSIRQGAETQYF
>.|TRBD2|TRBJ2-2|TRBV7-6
TGTGCCAGCAGCTTATTAGTCAGCGGGAGTGCCGGGGAGCTGTTTTTT
CASSLLVSGSAGELFF
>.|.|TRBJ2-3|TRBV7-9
TGTGCCAGCAGCTCCACCCCGGGACAACCGACTAGCACAGATACGCAGTATTTT
CASSSTPGQPTSTDTQYF
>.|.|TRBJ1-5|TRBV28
TGTGCCAGCAGTTTGCGACAGTTTAATAGCAATCAGCCCCAGCATTTT
CASSLRQFNSNQPQHF
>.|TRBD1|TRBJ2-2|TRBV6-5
TGTGCCAGCACTCCGGGACAGGGTTGGGCCGGGGAGCTGTTTTTT
CASTPGQGWAGELFF
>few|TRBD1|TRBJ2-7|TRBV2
TGTGCCAGCAGTCGTGAGGGGACAGGGACCTTCTACGAGCAGTACTTC
CASSREGTGTFYEQYF
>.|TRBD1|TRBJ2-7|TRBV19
TGTGCCAGTAAGGGACAGGGAAAAAACGAGCAGTACTTC
CASKGQGKNEQYF
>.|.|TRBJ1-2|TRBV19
TGTGCCAGTACTATCGGTCCTGATAACTATGGCTACACCTTC
CASTIGPDNYGYTF
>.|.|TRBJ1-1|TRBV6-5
TGTGCCAGCAGTTACTCAGAGATTGAAGCTTTCTTT
CASSYSEIEAFF
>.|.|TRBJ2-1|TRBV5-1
TGCGCCAGCAGCATCCAGGGGAATGAGCAGTTCTTC
CASSIQGNEQFF
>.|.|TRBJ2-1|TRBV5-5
TGTGCCAGCAGCACGAAACAGGGTCTGCCTGAGCAGTTCTTC
CASSTKQGLPEQFF
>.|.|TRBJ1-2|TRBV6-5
TGTGCCAGCAGTCGGACCGGAGGCAAGGGCTACACCTTC
CASSRTGGKGYTF
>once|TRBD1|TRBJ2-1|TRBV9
TGTGCCAGCAGTTACAGGGGTGGCTCTTACAATGAGCAGTTCTTC
CASSYRGGSYNEQFF
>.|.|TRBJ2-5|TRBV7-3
TGTGCCAGCAGCCCGACAGGTATTCAAGAGACCCAGTACTTC
CASSPTGIQETQYF
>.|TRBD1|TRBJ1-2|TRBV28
TGTGCCAGCAGCCTACCGGGACAGGGACCCTATGGCTACACCTTC
CASSLPGQGPYGYTF
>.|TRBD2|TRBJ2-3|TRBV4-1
TGCGCCAGCAGCCAAGATTTTGGGGTTGGACTAGCGGGAAGCACAGATACGCAGTATTTT
CASSQDFGVGLAGSTDTQYF
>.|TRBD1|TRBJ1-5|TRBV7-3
TGTGCCAGCAGCTTAGGGGACAGATGGCACCAGCCCCAGCATTTT
CASSLGDRWHQPQHF
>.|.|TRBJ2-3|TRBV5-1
TGCGCCAGCAGCACCGGGACACTTACCACAGATACGCAGTATTTT
CASSTGTLTTDTQYF
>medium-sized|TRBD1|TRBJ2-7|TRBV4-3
TGCGCCAGCAGCCAAGAAGGGACAGGGATCTACGAGCAGTACTTC
CASSQEGTGIYEQYF
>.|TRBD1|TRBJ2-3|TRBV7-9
TGTTCCAGCAGCACGTGGACAGGGGGCACCGATACGCAGTATTTT
CSSSTWTGGTDTQYF
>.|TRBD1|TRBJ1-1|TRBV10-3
TGTGCCATCACCAAGGACAGGATGGGGCCTTCGAACACTGAAGCTTTCTTT
CAITKDRMGPSNTEAFF
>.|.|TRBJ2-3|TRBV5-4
TGTGCCAGCAGCCCAGGCTGGGCCACAGATACGCAGTATTTT
CASSPGWATDTQYF
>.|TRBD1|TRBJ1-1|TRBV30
TGTGCCTGGACCGGGGACAGAAACACTGAAGCTTTCTTT
CAWTGDRNTEAFF
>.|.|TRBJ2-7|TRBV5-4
TGTGCCAGCAGCTTGGTCGGGGGGCGCGTAAACGAGCAGTACTTC
CASSLVGGRVNEQYF
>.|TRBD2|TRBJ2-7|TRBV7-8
TGTGCCAGCAGCTCTACTAGCGGGAGCTACGAGCAGTACTTC
CASSSTSGSYEQYF